One and the same sample provided the 11 T cell receptor beta chains below, sequenced in a study of graft-versus-host responses after intestinal transplantation. Only in-frame clones appear in the TCRdb table, and some are missing; sequencing was by immunoSEQ multiplex PCR. Of under 9,000 clones listed, roughly 34% were seen once; the top ten hold 3.6%. Around 200,000 CFSE-labeled responder cells were plated with around 200,000 irradiated, violet-dye-labeled stimulator cells. This specimen consisted of alloreactive CD8+ T cells from a mixed lymphocyte reaction culture, obtained before transplantation. Noted subset: CFSE-low proliferating T cells sorted from roughly six-day pre-transplant mixed lymphocyte reaction (GvH or HvG direction). The receptors come from a human patient who was an organ donor for intestinal transplantation.

In this sample, this clone turned up a few times. J is TRBJ2-7 and V is TRBV7-9; TRBD1 matches at 10 bases. With V trimmed by 4 bases and J by 5 bases, 8 bases remained unmatched. The CDR3 totals 15 residues. Germline V gene sequence: CDR1 SEHNR, CDR2 FQNEAQ (reference sequence). In DNA form, the CDR3 reads TGTGCCAGCAGCTCTACCGGGACAGGGGACGACGAGCAGTACTTC. This encodes CASSSTGTGDDEQYF.

The chain uses TRBV28 and TRBJ2-1; D remains ambiguous. Trimming took 3 bases from V and 0 from J, leaving 30 bases between them. In germline, CDR1 is MDHEN, CDR2 SYDVKM. The CDR3 consists of 22 residues. CDR3 residues: CASSLTFSRVLPVAPSYNEQFF. The CDR3 region has the DNA TGTGCCAGCAGTTTGACGTTTTCCCGGGTCCTCCCAGTAGCCCCCTCCTACAATGAGCAGTTCTTC.

In its sample, this clone was seen a few times. This chain uses TRBV6-5 with TRBJ2-1; 8 nucleotides match TRBD1. This CDR3 region has 15 residues. Trimming took 5 bases from V and 2 from J; bases not matched to a gene: 5. Germline loops: CDR1 MNHEY, CDR2 SVGAGI. CDR3 residues: CASSADRGPYNEQFF. In nucleotides, the CDR3 is TGTGCCAGCAGTGCCGACAGGGGCCCCTACAATGAGCAGTTCTTC.

This clone has more than one count but fewer than ten. This chain connects TRBV28 to TRBJ1-1; D call uncertain. Germline V gene sequence: CDR1 MDHEN, CDR2 SYDVKM. The CDR3 spans 14 residues. V was trimmed by 3 bases and J by 4 bases, leaving 12 bases between them. The CDR3 sequence is CASSFKGRGTEAFF. CDR3 sequence (DNA): TGTGCCAGCAGTTTCAAGGGCCGGGGCACTGAAGCTTTCTTT.

The rearrangement links TRBV7-3 to TRBJ1-2; TRBD1 agrees at 7 bases. Germline CDR1 and CDR2: SGHTA and FQGTGA. The CDR3 is made up of 17 amino acids. Trimming cost V 8 bases and J 1 base; bases outside gene matches: 16. In DNA, the CDR3 is TGTGCCAGCCGTACGATTGATATAAGGACAGGTAACTATGGCTACACCTTC. Protein sequence: CASRTIDIRTGNYGYTF. Variable domain in full (rest from reference TRBV7-3 and TRBJ1-2): GAGVSQTPSNKVTEKGKYVELRCDPISGHTALYWYRQSLGQGPEFLIYFQGTGAADDSGLPNDRFFAVRPEGSVSTLKIQRTERGDSAVYLCASRTIDIRTGNYGYTFGSGTRLTVV.

The table lists this clone with a few counts. The chain uses TRBV6-6 and TRBJ1-1; no clear D. Germline CDR1 reads MNHNY; CDR2 reads SVGAGI (reference sequence). The germline V and J ends were trimmed by 8 bases and 7 bases, with 2 bases remaining between them. CDR3 length: 8 amino acids. DNA of the CDR3: TGTGCCAGCCGTGAAGCTTTCTTT. Its protein product is CASREAFF.

The chain couples TRBV28 to TRBJ2-3; D is perhaps TRBD2 (5 bases). The CDR3 sequence is 13 residues long. V gave up 4 bases and J gave up 3 bases, with 8 bases separating them. Per germline, CDR1 MDHEN and CDR2 SYDVKM. CDR3: CASSSRETDTQYF. The CDR3 nucleotides are TGTGCCAGCAGTTCCCGGGAAACAGATACGCAGTATTTT.

The rearrangement joins TRBV19 to TRBJ1-1; unclear D gene. The CDR3 contains 12 residues. Trimming shortened V by 4 bases and J by 3 bases, and 6 bases separated the two germline ends. Germline V gives CDR1 LNHDA, CDR2 SQIVND (reference sequence). The DNA of the CDR3 is TGTGCCAGTAGTACCTCGTACACTGAAGCTTTCTTT. Its translation: CASSTSYTEAFF.

The V gene is TRBV9, the J gene TRBJ1-5; 7 nucleotides match TRBD1. Trimming cost V 2 bases and J 6 bases; bases outside gene matches: 8. The length of the CDR3 is 15 residues. The germline CDR1 and CDR2 sequences are SGDLS and YYNGEE. The DNA for the CDR3 is TGTGCCAGCAGCGTGAGGGGGCAGGTCGGTCAGCCCCAGCATTTT. Translating gives CASSVRGQVGQPQHF.

The chain uses TRBV4-1 and TRBJ1-2; D gene uncertain. The germline CDR1 and CDR2 sequences are MGHRA and YSYEKL. The ends were cut back, 1 base at V and 2 bases at J, with 8 bases in the middle. The CDR3 has 14 amino acids. CDR3 sequence: CASSQVFQNYGYTF. CDR3 in DNA: TGCGCCAGCAGCCAAGTGTTTCAGAACTATGGCTACACCTTC.

The chain combines TRBV5-6 with TRBJ2-7; 7 nucleotides agree with TRBD1. This CDR3 is built from 14 residues. Unmatched junction bases numbered 3, after V lost 3 bases and J lost 0 bases. Germline V gene lookup returns CDR1 SGHDT and CDR2 YYEEEE. The CDR3 region is CASSWTGNSYEQYF. For the CDR3, the DNA is TGTGCCAGCAGCTGGACAGGAAACTCCTACGAGCAGTACTTC. The full variable domain, its missing parts supplied by reference TRBV5-6 and TRBJ2-7, is DAGVTQSPTHLIKTRGQQVTLRCSPKSGHDTVSWYQQALGQGPQFIFQYYEEEERQRGNFPDRFSGHQFPNYSSELNVNALLLGDSALYLCASSWTGNSYEQYFGPGTRLTVT.